This T cell receptor beta chain was captured in a study of PD-1 blockade in classical Hodgkin lymphoma. The sample's time point: cycle 4 day 1 (C4D1), after about 6 weeks of nivolumab. Patients all relapsed after autologous stem cell transplantation, and there was variation in brentuximab vedotin exposure. J was trimmed by 5 bases and V by 5 bases; bases with no gene match: 7. The length of the CDR3 is 15 residues. Per the germline V gene, CDR1 is LNHDA and CDR2 is SQIVND (reference sequence). The method was immunoSEQ multiplex PCR; TCRdb's version includes in-frame clones alone and lacks a portion of them. The table includes around 50,000 clones, around 74% detected once. This clone showed up just once.

The chain couples TRBV19 to TRBJ1-4; 8 nucleotides match TRBD1. The sequence was collected from a human donor with classical Hodgkin lymphoma. The sample in question was peripheral blood mononuclear cells (PBMCs), obtained before the fourth cycle of nivolumab. The CDR3: CASSLPGGTNEKLFF. CDR3 bases: TGTGCCAGTAGTCTACCAGGGGGCACAAATGAAAAACTGTTTTTT.